This T cell receptor (beta chain) was identified during a study of T cell repertoires in ileal Crohn's disease. Points from the study as a whole: Mucosal expansions were suggested to be mainly CD8 T cells. All patients with clonality above 26.8% had endoscopic recurrence. Clonal expansions were more frequent in active smokers than non-smokers at surgery.

Time point given: neoterminal ileum biopsy at postoperative endoscopy, about 6 months after surgery. Eligibility required adulthood, ileal or ileocolonic Crohn's disease and indicated ileocolonic resection. Germline V lookup: CDR1 SGHDN, CDR2 FVKESK. This CDR3 has 14 residues. V lost 1 base and J 6 bases, leaving 7 bases between the germline ends. TCRdb keeps only in-frame clones here, not all; method: immunoSEQ multiplex PCR. The data contain 55,000 to 65,000 clones, roughly nine tenths of them singletons. For this clone: Its cognate antigen is unknown.

The sequenced sample was ileal tissue. The receptor was derived from an adult with Crohn's disease. J is TRBJ1-6 and V is TRBV14; D unresolved. The CDR3 sequence: CASSQGHRNSPLHF. The CDR3 coding sequence is TGTGCCAGCAGCCAAGGGCATCGTAATTCACCCCTCCACTTT.